This passage covers 11 T cell receptor beta chains from one sample sequenced in a study of blood T cell repertoires in COVID-19. TCRdb's copy holds only in-frame clones and misses some; the assay was immunoSEQ multiplex PCR. The sample consists of about 120,000 clones, around nine tenths of them appearing once. The material sequenced was peripheral blood. The receptors were gathered from a human donor with active COVID-19. The donor label of this sample is uncertain.

The chain employs TRBV23-1 and TRBJ2-4; 10 bases align to TRBD2. TRBV23-1 qualifies as an ORF whose function is uncertain. After removal of 9 bases from V and 0 bases from J, the junction contained 11 bases not matched to a gene. The CDR3 extends over 17 amino acids. The CDR3 DNA reads TGCGCCAGGAAGTTAGCGGGGGGCAACCTAGCCAAAAACATTCAGTACTTC. Its translation is CARKLAGGNLAKNIQYF.

The chain joins TRBV18 to TRBJ1-4, with TRBD1 as a possible D gene (5 bases). Trimming removed 0 bases from V and 0 bases from J, with 17 bases in between. CDR3 length: 19 residues. CDR1 is KGHSH, CDR2 LQKENI, per germline. The CDR3 sequence: CASSPPTGVPVATNEKLFF. The CDR3 nucleotides are TGTGCCAGCTCACCACCGACGGGGGTACCCGTGGCAACTAATGAAAAACTGTTTTTT. The complete variable domain, with remaining parts taken from reference TRBV18 and TRBJ1-4, reads NAGVMQNPRHLVRRRGQEARLRCSPMKGHSHVYWYRQLPEEGLKFMVYLQKENIIDESGMPKERFSAEFPKEGPSILRIQQVVRGDSAAYFCASSPPTGVPVATNEKLFFGSGTQLSVL.

This chain uses TRBV12-5 with TRBJ2-1; a possible D gene is TRBD2 (5 bases). Germline V lookup: CDR1 LGHNT, CDR2 FRNRAP. V lost 7 bases, J lost 4 bases, and 14 bases lay in between. The CDR3 is 14 amino acids. The CDR3 region is CASVGGQSYNEQFF. The CDR3 DNA reads TGTGCTAGTGTAGGCGGGCAGAGTTACAATGAGCAGTTCTTC. Drawing the rest from reference TRBV12-5 and TRBJ2-1, the complete variable domain is DARVTQTPRHKVTEMGQEVTMRCQPILGHNTVFWYRQTMMQGLELLAYFRNRAPLDDSGMPKDRFSAEMPDATLATLKIQPSEPRDSAVYFCASVGGQSYNEQFFGPGTRLTVL.

The chain recombines TRBV23-1 with TRBJ2-7; the D is unclear. TRBV23-1 is noted as an ORF with a role that remains uncertain. CDR3 length: 15 residues. V was cut by 8 bases and J by 0 bases, with 17 bases left in between. The CDR3 loop is CASPYRQRSSYEQYF. The CDR3 DNA reads as TGCGCCAGCCCTTATCGTCAGAGGAGCTCCTACGAGCAGTACTTC.

The rearrangement uses TRBV2 and TRBJ2-5; TRBD1 matches 11 bases. This CDR3 has 15 amino acids. The germline V gene has CDR1 SNHLY and CDR2 FYNNEI. The V segment lost 5 bases and the J segment 2 bases; nucleotides outside the gene matches: 4. CDR3 sequence: CASSRDRGYQETQYF. The CDR3 nucleotides read TGTGCCAGCAGTCGGGACAGGGGGTATCAAGAGACCCAGTACTTC.

The chain combines TRBV19 with TRBJ2-7, with D possibly matching TRBD2 (6 bases). Germline V CDR1 and CDR2: LNHDA, SQIVND (reference sequence). Trimming shortened V by 5 bases and J by 0 bases, and 11 bases separated the two germline ends. This CDR3 has 14 residues. The DNA of the CDR3 is TGTGCCAGTAGTTACGGAGGGCTCTCCTACGAGCAGTACTTC. Translation: CASSYGGLSYEQYF.

V gene TRBV30 combines with J gene TRBJ1-2, with 8 nucleotides matching TRBD1. The CDR3 consists of 12 residues. V trimming: 6 bases; J trimming: 6 bases; junction bases outside the gene matches: 6. Germline CDR1 and CDR2: GTSNPN and SVGIG (reference sequence). CDR3 DNA: TGTGCCTGTTCAGGGGGCGCGGATGGCTACACCTTC. Amino acids: CACSGGADGYTF.

V gene TRBV29-1 combines with J gene TRBJ2-3; TRBD2 matches 10 bases. The junction had 9 bases not matched to a gene; V was cut back by 6 bases and J by 6 bases. The V gene's germline CDR1 is SQVTM and CDR2 ANQGSEA. This CDR3 contains 14 residues. CDR3 sequence (DNA): TGCAGCGTCGTAGCGGGGGGCGGCTGGGATACGCAGTATTTT. Amino acid sequence: CSVVAGGGWDTQYF.

CDR3 sequence (DNA): TGCGCCAGCAGCCAGGTTGGGACTCGTGATACGCAGTATTTT. The encoded protein is CASSQVGTRDTQYF. The chain recombines TRBV4-1 with TRBJ2-3, with a weak D call TRBD2 (6 bases). Trimming pared 3 bases from V and 6 bases from J, leaving 13 bases between. Per the germline V gene, CDR1 is MGHRA and CDR2 is YSYEKL. This CDR3 spans 14 amino acids.

This clone appeared once. The chain recombines TRBV7-8 with TRBJ1-2; a weak D match, TRBD1 (6 bases). The V and J ends lost 5 bases and 1 base respectively, with 14 bases between them. From germline, CDR1 is SGHVS and CDR2 FQNEAQ. CDR3 size: 15 residues. Here the CDR3 reads CASSPRDTINYGYTF. As DNA, the CDR3 is TGTGCCAGCAGCCCCCGGGACACTATTAACTATGGCTACACCTTC.

In its sample, this clone was seen once. CDR3 coding DNA: TGTGCCAGCTCAGCGGAAAGGACAGGGAACACCGGGGAGCTGTTTTTT. Amino acid sequence: CASSAERTGNTGELFF. This chain connects TRBV18 to TRBJ2-2; TRBD1 agrees at 7 bases. The ends lost 5 bases at V and 1 base at J; junction bases unmatched: 7. The CDR3 loop spans 16 amino acids. CDR1 and CDR2 from the germline V gene are KGHSH and LQKENI.